Presented here are 21 T cell receptor beta chains from one specimen sequenced in a study of somatic mutations in cytotoxic T cells in rheumatoid arthritis. Generated by immunoSEQ multiplex PCR, the TCRdb table keeps only in-frame clones and is missing some. This sample has several thousand clones, with 60% found just once. The material sequenced was CD8+ T cells sorted from blood. All receptors derive from a woman aged 40 to 49 in good health.

The chain combines TRBV7-9 with TRBJ1-1; maybe TRBD1 (5 bases). There are 14 residues in the CDR3. V lost 5 bases and J 4 bases, leaving 14 bases between the germline ends. Per germline, CDR1 SEHNR and CDR2 FQNEAQ (reference sequence). The CDR3 loop reads CASSAPWGVTEAFF. CDR3 coding DNA: TGTGCCAGCAGCGCACCTTGGGGGGTCACTGAAGCTTTCTTT.

V is TRBV5-1 and J is TRBJ1-3; TRBD1 matches at 8 bases. Germline trimming cut 4 bases from V and 3 bases from J; bases unmatched to any gene: 3. The CDR3 sequence is 14 residues long. Germline CDR1 SGHRS, CDR2 YFSETQ. The CDR3 sequence: CASSQGQVGNTIYF. In nucleotides, the CDR3 is TGCGCCAGCAGCCAGGGACAGGTTGGAAACACCATATATTTT.

The chain has TRBV4-2 and TRBJ2-7, with 7 bases matching TRBD2. In germline, CDR1 is LGHNA, CDR2 YNFKEQ. The CDR3 covers 15 residues. The ends lost 4 bases at V and 3 bases at J; junction bases unmatched: 9. DNA of the CDR3: TGTGCCAGCAGCCCGCTAGCGGAGAAGGGCTACGAGCAGTACTTC. It translates to CASSPLAEKGYEQYF.

This clone turned up a few times. The chain recombines TRBV5-6 with TRBJ2-1, with 9 positions matching TRBD1. The V and J ends lost 5 bases and 5 bases, in that order; junction bases with no gene match: 8. Germline CDR1 reads SGHDT; CDR2 reads YYEEEE. The CDR3 spans 15 residues. CDR3 DNA: TGTGCCAGCAGTAATAGTGACAGGGGGGACAATGAGCAGTTCTTC. Its translation is CASSNSDRGDNEQFF.

J is TRBJ2-5 and V is TRBV6-1; unclear D gene. The germline CDR1 and CDR2 sequences are MNHNS and SASEGT. Trimming took off 2 bases at V and 3 bases at J, with 16 bases between the two ends. The CDR3 has 16 residues. CDR3 coding DNA: TGTGCCAGCAGTGAATCCCGCGGCTCTTCCGAAGAGACCCAGTACTTC. Translating it yields CASSESRGSSEETQYF.

This clone was observed a handful of times. In DNA, the CDR3 is TGTGCCAGCAGCTGGGGGGGGCCCTATGGCTACACCTTC. This encodes CASSWGGPYGYTF. The rearrangement uses TRBV9 and TRBJ1-2; D might be TRBD1 (6 bases). This CDR3 has 13 amino acids. V dropped 4 bases and J dropped 4 bases, with 11 bases sitting between them. CDR1 is SGDLS and CDR2 is YYNGEE in the germline V gene.

This clone came up a few times. The V and J genes are TRBV6-5 and TRBJ2-7; no clear D gene. Germline V lookup: CDR1 MNHEY, CDR2 SVGAGI. Trimming took off 2 bases at V and 3 bases at J, with 11 bases between the two ends. The CDR3 is made up of 14 amino acids. DNA for the CDR3: TGTGCCAGCAGTTACGGGTGGGATGGCTACGAGCAGTACTTC. Translated: CASSYGWDGYEQYF.

The V call is TRBV10-3, the J call TRBJ1-1; D not resolved. V was pared by 6 bases and J by 5 bases, with 16 bases between. Germline V lookup: CDR1 ENHRY, CDR2 SYGVKD. The CDR3 loop spans 14 amino acids. CDR3 nucleotides: TGTGCCATCAGACCCGACACAACCTGGACTGAAGCTTTCTTT. Translated: CAIRPDTTWTEAFF.

The chain employs TRBV5-1 and TRBJ2-3, with TRBD2 matching over 14 bases. The V gene end was trimmed by 4 bases and the J gene end by 6 bases; junction bases not matched to a gene: 7. Germline V gene lookup returns CDR1 SGHRS and CDR2 YFSETQ. The CDR3 covers 16 residues. In DNA, the CDR3 is TGCGCCAGCAGCGGGAGGACTAGCGGGAGGAAGGATACGCAGTATTTT. Translation: CASSGRTSGRKDTQYF.

The V call is TRBV4-1, the J call TRBJ1-2; 8 bases line up with TRBD1. The length of the CDR3 is 14 residues. J was trimmed by 5 bases and V by 3 bases; bases with no gene match: 5. CDR1 is MGHRA, CDR2 YSYEKL, per germline. The CDR3 region has the DNA TGCGCCAGCAGCCACGCGACAGGGGCTTATGGCTACACCTTC. Translating it yields CASSHATGAYGYTF.

In DNA, the CDR3 is TGTGCCAGCAGCTTCGGCCTGGGACTTCTTGCCTACGAGCAGTACTTC. It encodes CASSFGLGLLAYEQYF. J is TRBJ2-7 and V is TRBV5-6; perhaps TRBD2 as D (6 bases). There are 16 residues in the CDR3. Trimming removed 2 bases from V and 2 bases from J, with 17 bases in between. Germline V gene data show CDR1 as SGHDT and CDR2 as YYEEEE.

The V call is TRBV29-1, the J call TRBJ2-1, with 9 bases identical to TRBD2. Trimming removed 0 bases from V and 8 bases from J; junction bases left unmatched: 11. The CDR3 totals 16 residues. Germline-derived CDR1 and CDR2 are SQVTM and ANQGSEA. CDR3 nucleotides: TGCAGCGTTGAAGATCAGACTAGCGGTCGATTGGATGAGCAGTTCTTC. The encoded protein is CSVEDQTSGRLDEQFF.

Relative to its sample, this clone is medium-sized. The rearrangement uses TRBV4-1 and TRBJ1-5; maybe TRBD1 (5 bases). Trimming left V 0 bases short and J 2 bases short, with 11 bases between. CDR1 and CDR2 from the germline V gene are MGHRA and YSYEKL. CDR3 length: 16 amino acids. CDR3 amino acids: CASSQEKGIGNQPQHF. CDR3 DNA: TGCGCCAGCAGCCAAGAAAAGGGGATTGGCAATCAGCCCCAGCATTTT.

This clone was counted between two and nine times. J is TRBJ2-3 and V is TRBV6-5, with a weak D call TRBD1 (5 bases). Trimming pared 5 bases from V and 6 bases from J, leaving 6 bases between. CDR3 size: 11 residues. CDR1 is MNHEY, CDR2 SVGAGI, per germline. The CDR3, as DNA: TGTGCCAGCAGTGCAGGGGATACGCAGTATTTT. This encodes CASSAGDTQYF.

The CDR3 loop reads CASSFQGRNQPQHF. CDR3 in DNA: TGTGCCAGCAGCTTTCAGGGCAGGAATCAGCCCCAGCATTTT. This chain joins TRBV5-6 and TRBJ1-5; TRBD1 might be the D (5 bases). This CDR3 region has 14 residues. The V gene's germline CDR1 is SGHDT and CDR2 YYEEEE. V was cut by 2 bases and J by 4 bases, with 10 bases left in between.

This chain connects TRBV25-1 to TRBJ2-1; 11 nucleotides line up with TRBD2. Germline V gene lookup returns CDR1 MGHDK and CDR2 SYGVNS. The CDR3 length is 16 residues. V lost 5 bases and J lost 8; bases outside the gene matches: 11. The CDR3 region is CASSTLSGRGSDEQFF. CDR3 DNA: TGTGCCAGCAGTACTCTTAGCGGGAGGGGTTCGGATGAGCAGTTCTTC.

The rearrangement joins TRBV5-8 to TRBJ2-1, with 8 bases identical to TRBD2. There are 16 residues in the CDR3. From germline, CDR1 is SGHTS and CDR2 YDEGEE. J was trimmed by 10 bases and V by 0 bases; bases with no gene match: 12. CDR3 sequence: CASSLDGGLASGEQFF. The CDR3 region has the DNA TGTGCCAGCAGCTTGGACGGTGGACTAGCTTCTGGAGAGCAGTTCTTC.

The J gene is TRBJ2-7, the V gene TRBV27; D gene ambiguous. The CDR3 totals 13 residues. Trimming left V 0 bases short and J 3 bases short, with 6 bases between. The germline V gene has CDR1 MNHEY and CDR2 SMNVEV (reference sequence). The CDR3 nucleotides read TGTGCCAGCAGTTTATCACCGCTCTACGAGCAGTACTTC. Translated: CASSLSPLYEQYF.

This sequence joins TRBV11-2 and TRBJ2-1, with D possibly matching TRBD2 (6 bases). Per the germline V gene, CDR1 is SGHAT and CDR2 is FQNNGV. V gave up 5 bases and J gave up 1 base, with 15 bases separating them. CDR3 size: 16 residues. The CDR3 DNA is TGTGCCAGCAGCATCAATCCGGGACTGTCCTACAATGAGCAGTTCTTC. Amino acids: CASSINPGLSYNEQFF.

Only a few counts were recorded for this clone. The J gene is TRBJ2-7, the V gene TRBV7-6; TRBD2 matches 9 bases. The ends lost 5 bases at V and 1 base at J; junction bases unmatched: 9. Germline V gene lookup returns CDR1 SGHVS and CDR2 FNYEAQ. The CDR3 has 16 amino acids. The CDR3 here is CASSPPGAGGSYEQYF. CDR3 in DNA: TGTGCCAGCAGCCCCCCCGGAGCGGGAGGTTCCTACGAGCAGTACTTC.

The chain combines TRBV30 with TRBJ2-1, with 7 bases aligning to TRBD2. Germline V gene data show CDR1 as GTSNPN and CDR2 as SVGIG (reference sequence). The CDR3 consists of 13 residues. J gave up 7 bases and V 1 base, and 4 bases lay outside the gene matches. The CDR3 DNA follows: TGTGCCTGGAGTGAACCGGGAGGTAATGAGCAGTTCTTC. Translation gives CAWSEPGGNEQFF. Variable domain in full (rest from reference TRBV30 and TRBJ2-1): SQTIHQWPATLVQPVGSPLSLECTVEGTSNPNLYWYRQAAGRGLQLLFYSVGIGQISSEVPQNLSASRPQDRQFILSSKKLLLSDSGFYLCAWSEPGGNEQFFGPGTRLTVL.